The rows below give T cell receptor beta chains drawn from one sample of a study of monozygotic twins with inflammatory bowel disease. Reprocessing the 5' RACE reads, TCRdb reports a single entry for every CDR3 protein and omits DNA. Its listing shows about 380,000 distinct CDR3 sequences. The specimen was blood. The receptor source for this set is a human donor with ulcerative colitis or Crohn's disease, or a healthy co-twin of an affected twin (not recorded which). Each CDR3 is given with its conserved first and last residue. Each record gives: J gene, V gene, CDR3 protein.

J: TRBJ2-7
V: TRBV4-3
CDR3: CASSQDSGYEQYF

J: TRBJ2-3
V: TRBV11-2
CDR3: CASSFIRPGLAGGSSTDTQYF

J: TRBJ2-2
V: TRBV6-5
CDR3: CASSLAGGLHGELFF

J: TRBJ2-3
V: TRBV19
CDR3: CASSSPNLAGSTDTQYF

J: TRBJ2-7
V: TRBV29-1
CDR3: CSVARESSEQYF

J: TRBJ2-1
V: TRBV4-3
CDR3: CASSQDISERGVSEQFF

J: TRBJ2-6
V: TRBV7-8
CDR3: CASSRPGTSGGLWANVLTF

J: TRBJ2-2
V: TRBV19
CDR3: CASSRNRGNTGELFF

J: TRBJ2-5
V: TRBV28
CDR3: CAILAGTAQETQYF

J: TRBJ1-1
V: TRBV4-1
CDR3: CASSLTGQLNTEAFF

J: TRBJ2-1
V: TRBV24-1
CDR3: CATSDSSGPGDVQFF

J: TRBJ2-5
V: TRBV28
CDR3: CASSLTPGWAETQYF

J: TRBJ1-2
V: TRBV29-1
CDR3: CSVGSHFNYGYTF

J: TRBJ1-5
V: TRBV2
CDR3: CASALVGQVNQPQHF

J: TRBJ1-5
V: TRBV20-1
CDR3: CSAPNRGFDNQPQHF

J: TRBJ2-5
V: TRBV12-3/TRBV12-4
CDR3: CASSPRTGGGETQYF

J: TRBJ1-2
V: TRBV6-5
CDR3: CASSYSEGLDGYTF

J: TRBJ2-2
V: TRBV29-1
CDR3: CSVEGSTGELFF

J: TRBJ2-7
V: TRBV7-2
CDR3: CASSLGAQGYEQYF

J: TRBJ1-5
V: TRBV6-2/TRBV6-3
CDR3: CASSYRPTAPNQPQHF

J: TRBJ2-2
V: TRBV7-9
CDR3: CASSFRDRGPSGELFF

J: TRBJ2-7
V: TRBV19
CDR3: CASQPGGAPYEQYF

J: TRBJ2-7
V: TRBV11-3
CDR3: CASSPGLGPGTEQYF

J: TRBJ1-2
V: TRBV3-1
CDR3: CASSQDRGYYGYTF

J: TRBJ2-1
V: TRBV5-1
CDR3: CASSLESLAGGYYNEQFF

J: TRBJ2-5
V: TRBV21-1
CDR3: CASSKENRWETQYF

J: TRBJ1-5
V: TRBV12-3/TRBV12-4
CDR3: CASSPRAAGRNQPQHF

J: TRBJ2-3
V: TRBV12-5
CDR3: CASAIDQVADTQYF

J: TRBJ1-6
V: TRBV4-1
CDR3: CASSQGWGQGRSPLHF

J: TRBJ1-4
V: TRBV7-6
CDR3: CASSLQSSNEKLFF

J: TRBJ2-7
V: TRBV6-5
CDR3: CASSYDTNSYEQYF

J: TRBJ1-6
V: TRBV4-1
CDR3: CASSPLQGAVYNSPLHF

J: TRBJ2-3
V: TRBV20-1
CDR3: CSASSGTTSTDTQYF

J: TRBJ1-1
V: TRBV19
CDR3: CASRGTGKNTEAFF

J: TRBJ2-2
V: TRBV7-2
CDR3: CASSLWASGFTGELFF

J: TRBJ2-5
V: TRBV18
CDR3: CASSPVITESAYF

J: TRBJ2-4
V: TRBV5-1
CDR3: CASSPLSGAKNIQYF

J: TRBJ2-1
V: TRBV6-1
CDR3: CASSDNTGGSEQFF

J: TRBJ2-1
V: TRBV20-1
CDR3: CSAIYTWSLAGGMNEQFF

J: TRBJ1-3
V: TRBV7-2
CDR3: CASSPYGHGGNTIYF